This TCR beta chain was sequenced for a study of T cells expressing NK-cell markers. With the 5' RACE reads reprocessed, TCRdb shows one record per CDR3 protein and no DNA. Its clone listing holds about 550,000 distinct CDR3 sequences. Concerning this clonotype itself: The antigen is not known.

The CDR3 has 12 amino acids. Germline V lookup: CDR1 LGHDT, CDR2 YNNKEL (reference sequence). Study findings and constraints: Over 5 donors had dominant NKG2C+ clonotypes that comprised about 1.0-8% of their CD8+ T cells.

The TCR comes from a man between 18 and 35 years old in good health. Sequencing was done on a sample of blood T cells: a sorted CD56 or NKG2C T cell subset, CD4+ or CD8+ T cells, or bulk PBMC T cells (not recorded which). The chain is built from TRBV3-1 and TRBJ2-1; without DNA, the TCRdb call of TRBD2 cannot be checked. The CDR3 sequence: CASSSEGSKQFF.